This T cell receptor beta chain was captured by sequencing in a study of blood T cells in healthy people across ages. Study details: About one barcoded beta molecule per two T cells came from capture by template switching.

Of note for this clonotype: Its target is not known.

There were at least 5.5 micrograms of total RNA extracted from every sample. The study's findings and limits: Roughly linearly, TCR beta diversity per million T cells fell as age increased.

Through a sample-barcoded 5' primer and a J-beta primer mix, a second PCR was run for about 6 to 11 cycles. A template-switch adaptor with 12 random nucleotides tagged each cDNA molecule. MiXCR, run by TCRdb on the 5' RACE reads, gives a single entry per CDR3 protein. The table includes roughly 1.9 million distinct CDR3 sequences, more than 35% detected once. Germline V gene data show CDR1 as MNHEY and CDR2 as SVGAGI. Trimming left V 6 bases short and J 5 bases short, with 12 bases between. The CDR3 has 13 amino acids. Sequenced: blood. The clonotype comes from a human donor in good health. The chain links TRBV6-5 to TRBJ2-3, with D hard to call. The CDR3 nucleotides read TGTGCCAGCAGCCGATTTGCAGAAGATACGCAGTATTTT. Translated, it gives CASSRFAEDTQYF.